The present entry profiles one TCR beta chain with its context. Its antigen has not been determined. The sample holds no much larger clone one base away, and base qualities are not on file. The library was made by the immunoSEQ multiplex PCR assay. For the multiplex PCR, a mixture combining 60 forward primers for TCR Vbeta segments and 13 reverse primers for TCR Jbeta segments was used. The CDR3 region of rearranged TCR beta genes was amplified from genomic DNA with a multiplex PCR assay. Amplified TCR beta libraries were sequenced as 87-base-pair reads on the Illumina HiSeq System. Concerning the study's data processing: A later analysis tallied around 80 million unique TCR beta chains across the 666 repertoires, and approximately 11 million of those chains were shared by two or more donors. Raw reads were error-corrected and collapsed into unique sequences by a nearest-neighbor algorithm in which closely related sequences were merged to remove PCR and sequencing errors. CDR3 sequences were aligned to IMGT reference sequences to assign V, D and J gene segments. For a sequence to be retained, at least a six-nucleotide match to both a V gene segment and a J gene segment was required. A rearrangement was called productive if the CDR3 had no stop codons and remained in frame with V and J, and every other rearrangement was called non-productive. Following IMGT convention, CDR3 was defined as the stretch from the second conserved V-encoded cysteine up to the conserved J-encoded phenylalanine. The earlier analysis of about 530 of the donors excluded any sequence lacking an unambiguous match to a single V gene segment. In an earlier analysis of a few hundred of the donors, V segments were called functional above 56.7% productive rearrangements and were called segregating when the between-donor standard deviation exceeded 5%. A statistical classification framework was built for diagnosing cytomegalovirus status from the catalog of TCR beta chain sequences. A later analysis assigned V and J genes by comparing TCR nucleotide sequences with IMGT/GENE-DB human TR gene sequences. In a later analysis, CDR3 sequences and most-parsimonious VDJ recombination scenarios were assigned using the TCRdist pipeline. In a later analysis, each TCR beta chain was defined by its CDR3 amino acid sequence together with its V-gene family, and reads without a unique V-gene family were excluded. A later analysis removed 550 to 650 highly shared, low-generation-probability nucleotide sequences to deal with suspected cross-contamination and a sequencing artifact. A later analysis calculated a clonal expansion index for each public chain from normalized within-repertoire ranks of inferred template counts. Generation probabilities in a later analysis came from a VDJ recombination model fitted to out-of-frame rearrangements, and those results were checked against IGoR. In a later analysis, hypergeometric tests were used to score TCR-TCR, TCR-HLA and TCR-CMV co-occurrence, with a repertoire-size bias correction applied to TCR pairs. In a later analysis, false discovery rates were estimated by permuting HLA or CMV assignments 20 times. In a later analysis, co-occurring TCRs were grouped using DBSCAN, with TCRdist sequence similarity added in when clustering inside HLA-allele-positive subsets. Co-occurrence clustering excluded repertoires with fewer than 30,000 or more than 120,000 public chains, plus five with anomalous nucleotide sharing. Imported from immuneACCESS, the table was reduced by TCRdb to in-frame sequences with V and J called. These copies leave out some clones; in studies compared against another copy, an unresolved V gene accounts for under half, and the cause of the remainder is not known. From that table come the V and J calls and clone size; the DNA was used to work out D and trimming. The sample data list some 110,000 clones, and about 62% of these were observed just once. Under 9.5% of the sample comes from the top ten.

The cohort comprised more than 550 healthy bone marrow donors. At the time of sampling, every cohort member was nominally healthy, though immune exposures that went unrecorded were likely present. The donor was CMV seropositive and was included in the group of about 290 seropositive cohort members. A peripheral blood sample was collected from each donor, and TCR beta sequencing was performed on peripheral blood mononuclear cells. Genomic DNA was extracted from the blood cell samples with the Qiagen DNeasy Blood Extraction Kit. The CDR3 runs 14 amino acids, cysteine and phenylalanine included. Only the CDR3 portion is preserved as DNA: 42 bases, with reading frame beginning at the first base. V loses 3 bases of germline sequence and J loses 4 bases, and the interval between the two ends is 13 bases. According to the germline V gene (reference sequence), CDR1 reads SGHNT and CDR2 reads YYREEE. This entry belongs to a study of cytomegalovirus exposure and HLA in healthy donors (dated by TCRdb to the late 2010s). For the study in its entirety: An earlier analysis of a few hundred of the donors reported 276 Gb of sequence data and about 120 million unique TCR beta sequences obtained from around 190 million T cells. An early release covering more than 500 HLA-typed donors comprised 250 to 350 gigabases of sequencing data and 85 million to 100 million unique TCR sequences. Of the roughly 390 genotyped donors, about 80% fell in the genetic ancestry cluster associated with self-reported Caucasian donors. The study was designed to test whether signatures of past pathogen exposure could be identified by cataloging public T cell receptors. The study used immunosequencing to profile the T cell repertoires of several hundred subjects and linked those repertoires to cytomegalovirus serostatus. Besides the first cohort of approximately 670 subjects, a separate validation cohort made up of roughly 120 different subjects was used. To predict cytomegalovirus infection status, the study brought together high-throughput TCR immunosequencing, statistical association of individual TCRs with disease status, and machine learning. A later analysis re-analyzed previously published TCR beta repertoires from approximately 670 donors and added high-resolution HLA genotyping to study TCR occurrence patterns. The later analysis used no new phenotypic data to find candidate immune exposures, relying instead on TCR beta sequences and their occurrence across donors. To decide whether each TCR beta V gene segment behaved as functional or pseudogenic, an earlier analysis of approximately 590 of the donors relied on high-throughput TCR beta sequencing. Donor age, sex, ethnicity and CMV serostatus were collected together with the repertoire data. A later genetic analysis used genome-wide SNP genotypes for about 55% of the 666 donors, treating that subset as a discovery cohort. Every repertoire in the discovery cohort had been generated on one and the same sequencing platform. Both class I and class II loci were covered by HLA typing, at four-digit resolution. The number of donors typed differed by locus, with roughly 620-630 for A, B, C, DRB1 and DQB1, roughly 520 for DQA1, 606 for DPA1, and 450 to 480 for DPB1. A handful of DR-DQ haplotypes were handled as single units for association and clustering because linkage in the cohort was strong. On average, over 200,000 unique TCR beta nucleotide sequences were sequenced per donor among about 400 genotyped donors of the cohort, with 15% to 20% of those sequences being non-productive.

Beyond this particular receptor, the publication reports: The authors suggested that the approach could potentially be extended to other disease states and immunological phenotypes. This cohort had only TCR beta chains sequenced, and the lack of alpha or paired-chain data limited which features could be detected. Sequencing depth was assumed to be roughly uniform across donors in the presence/absence analyses, though that assumption may not hold. Immune exposure information for the cohort was limited to CMV serostatus. An earlier analysis of around 540 of the donors showed that most TCR beta V segments appeared in productive rearrangements either about 87% or about 30% of the time, which broadly matched IMGT annotations. A later genetic analysis reported fewer N-insertions in productive TCRs among donors in an Asian-associated ancestry cluster than the approximately 670-donor mean. Because HLA typing was missing for some donors at each locus, association tests included only the typed subset. A later analysis reported that several top co-occurrence clusters appeared linked to parvovirus B19, influenza, CMV and Epstein-Barr virus. In a later analysis, TCR association rates were found to vary across HLA loci, with the most associated TCRs seen for DRB1 alleles and the fewest for HLA-C alleles. In a later analysis, HLA-associated TCR beta chains showed more clonal expansion and lower generation probabilities than non-associated chains that were equally common. A cluster of highly shared sequence variants was judged likely to be a technical artifact of the sequencing pipeline. Linkage disequilibrium might explain the correlated functional status among segregating V segments, but an unknown experimental factor could not be excluded. According to a later analysis, most CMV-associated TCR beta chains appeared to be HLA-restricted, and the HLA associations seemed to be driven largely by CMV exposure. A few of the identified cytomegalovirus-associated TCR beta chains were confirmed in vitro to be specific for cytomegalovirus antigens. Across donors, most TCR sequences were observed very rarely, whereas some public TCRs were present in many individuals. The classifier was reported to diagnose cytomegalovirus status with high specificity and sensitivity in both the original and validation cohorts. In the study, 150 to 200 TCR beta chains were listed as associated with cytomegalovirus. Some IMGT-functional V segments, including TRBV6-2 and TRBV6-3, could not be told apart with the 87-base-pair reads, so those segments were excluded. Because counts were too low, about 18 rarely observed V segments, including chromosome 9 orphons, were excluded from the earlier analysis of 587 of the donors. Specific HLA alleles were associated with 15,000 to 20,000 TCR beta sequences at a false discovery rate of 0.05 in a later analysis. Strong co-occurrence of HLA alleles, especially DR and DQ, made assigning TCR associations to individual alleles difficult. A further reported finding was that TCR beta sequences accurately predicted the HLA-A and HLA-B alleles for most subjects in the first cohort. A later genetic analysis associated a missense DCLRE1C variant with V-gene and J-gene trimming of TCR beta chains, and an independent cohort replicated the association.

The V and J genes are TRBV5-4 and TRBJ1-2; TRBD1 is a weak D gene call, 6 bases matching. This TCR derives from a woman aged 40 to 50 in good health and CMV-seropositive. Specimen: PBMCs. The sequenced DNA: TGTGCCAGCAGCTCTCGACAGGACCTCTATGGCTACACCTTC. This codes for CASSSRQDLYGYTF.